The clone carrying this T cell receptor (beta chain) was seen only a few times. The antigen is not known. TCRdb reprocessed the 5' RACE reads via MiXCR and lists one record per CDR3 protein. The sample holds approximately 150,000 distinct CDR3 sequences, around 9.7% seen once. This sample was taken from a study of T cells after yellow fever vaccination. Study summary: Fractions of low cell number were prepared using SMART-Seq v4 Ultra Low Input. Study-wide results and caveats: Subsequent to the booster, the majority of primary-vaccination clones reappeared (96% CD4, approximately 85% CD8).

Germline assignment: CDR1 SGDLS and CDR2 YYNGEE. CDR3 length equals 19 residues. The V segment lost 0 bases and the J segment 0 bases; nucleotides outside the gene matches: 7. J is TRBJ2-1 and V is TRBV9; TRBD2 matches 12 bases. This TCR was recovered from a man aged 18-30 years who received the YFV17D yellow fever vaccine. The material sequenced was CD8+ T cells sorted from PBMCs, taken 45 days after the yellow fever booster vaccination. The CDR3 protein is CASSVEGLAGSSSYNEQFF. CDR3 in DNA: TGTGCCAGCAGCGTAGAGGGACTAGCGGGTTCGAGCTCCTACAATGAGCAGTTCTTC.